This passage covers 21 T cell receptor beta chains from one sample sequenced in a study of cytomegalovirus exposure and HLA in healthy donors. PCR amplification relied on 60 Vbeta primers (plus 13 Jbeta primers). Only in-frame clones appear in the TCRdb table, and some are missing; sequencing was by immunoSEQ multiplex PCR. The data show around 150,000 clones, with about three quarters seen just once and approximately 1.3% held by the top ten. The sample taken for sequencing was PBMCs. These receptors all come from a man aged 18 to 30 in good health and CMV-seronegative.

The chain combines TRBV9 with TRBJ1-2, with a tentative D call TRBD1 (6 bases). CDR1 is SGDLS, CDR2 YYNGEE, per germline. The CDR3 covers 15 residues. Deletions cut 4 bases from V and 2 bases from J, with 15 bases between. In DNA, the CDR3 is TGTGCCAGCAGCCTACCGACAGGAGGCAACTATGGCTACACCTTC. Encoded protein: CASSLPTGGNYGYTF.

The J gene is TRBJ1-4, the V gene TRBV7-8; possibly TRBD1 for D (6 bases). From germline, CDR1 is SGHVS and CDR2 FQNEAQ. Trimming removed 5 bases from V and 3 bases from J, with 13 bases in between. The CDR3 is made up of 15 amino acids. Here the CDR3 reads CASSAEGVPNEKLFF. CDR3 nucleotides: TGTGCCAGCAGCGCAGAGGGGGTCCCTAATGAAAAACTGTTTTTT.

This clone has only one observation. This sequence joins TRBV18 and TRBJ1-1; a possible D gene is TRBD1 (6 bases). Trimming pared 4 bases from V and 3 bases from J, leaving 9 bases between. The germline gives CDR1 KGHSH, CDR2 LQKENI. CDR3 length: 13 amino acids. Written as DNA, the CDR3 is TGTGCCAGCTCACGACAGGACGACACTGAAGCTTTCTTT. Residues: CASSRQDDTEAFF.

V gene TRBV19 combines with J gene TRBJ1-5; possibly TRBD1 for D (6 bases). Trimming pared 11 bases from V and 7 bases from J, leaving 18 bases between. The CDR3 sequence is 13 residues long. Per the germline V gene, CDR1 is LNHDA and CDR2 is SQIVND (reference sequence). CDR3 nucleotides: TGTGCCCTAGGGGGGGCGGGCGCACAGCCCCAGCATTTT. It yields the protein CALGGAGAQPQHF. Variable domain in full (rest from reference TRBV19 and TRBJ1-5): DGGITQSPKYLFRKEGQNVTLSCEQNLNHDAMYWYRQDPGQGLRLIYYSQIVNDFQKGDIAEGYSVSREKKESFPLTVTSAQKNPTAFYLCALGGAGAQPQHFGDGTRLSIL.

V and J are TRBV9 and TRBJ2-3; 10 bases line up with TRBD2. Germline V gene lookup returns CDR1 SGDLS and CDR2 YYNGEE. V lost 0 bases, J lost 5 bases, and 6 bases stayed unmatched. CDR3 size: 16 residues. CDR3 loop: CASSVVLAGAGDTQYF. DNA for the CDR3: TGTGCCAGCAGCGTAGTTCTAGCGGGAGCGGGAGATACGCAGTATTTT.

J is TRBJ2-3 and V is TRBV9; the D gene is possibly TRBD2 (5 bases). Trimming cost V 0 bases and J 6 bases, with 11 bases left between them. The CDR3 has 14 residues. Germline values: CDR1 SGDLS, CDR2 YYNGEE. The CDR3 region has the DNA TGTGCCAGCAGCGTAGAGGCTAGCCGTGATACGCAGTATTTT. It encodes CASSVEASRDTQYF.

This clone has just a few counts. The V and J genes are TRBV5-1 and TRBJ2-7; TRBD1 agrees at 12 bases. Germline assignment: CDR1 SGHRS and CDR2 YFSETQ. J was trimmed by 6 bases and V by 4 bases; bases with no gene match: 14. CDR3 length: 17 amino acids. The CDR3 DNA follows: TGCGCCAGCAGCATTGGGGGGACAGGGGGCGGAAATCCCGAGCAGTACTTC. Protein product: CASSIGGTGGGNPEQYF.

The chain carries TRBV19 and TRBJ2-2; 8 nucleotides agree with TRBD1. Germline V gene lookup returns CDR1 LNHDA and CDR2 SQIVND (reference sequence). The CDR3 runs 14 residues. Unmatched junction bases numbered 3, after V lost 6 bases and J lost 3 bases. The DNA of the CDR3 is TGTGCCAGTAGGGGGACAGGTTACACCGGGGAGCTGTTTTTT. Protein product: CASRGTGYTGELFF.

In DNA form, the CDR3 reads TGTGCCAGCGGGACAGGGGACTACGAGCAGTACTTC. This translates into CASGTGDYEQYF. The chain uses TRBV16 and TRBJ2-7; TRBD1 agrees at 10 bases. V gave up 8 bases and J gave up 3 bases; unmatched junction bases: 1. Germline assignment: CDR1 KGHSY and CDR2 FQNENV. The CDR3 runs to 12 residues.

The chain employs TRBV29-1 and TRBJ2-7; no definite D call. The CDR3 is 11 residues long. Germline CDR1 and CDR2: SQVTM and ANQGSEA. The ends were cut back, 6 bases at V and 0 bases at J, with 6 bases in the middle. The CDR3 DNA reads as TGCAGCGTGGCAGACTCCTACGAGCAGTACTTC. This gives the protein CSVADSYEQYF.

The V gene is TRBV7-8, the J gene TRBJ2-7, with no clear D. V lost 5 bases, J lost 3 bases, and 17 bases lay in between. CDR3 length: 15 amino acids. CDR1 SGHVS and CDR2 FQNEAQ come from the germline V gene. CDR3 sequence (DNA): TGTGCCAGCAGCCCTAGGAGTGGCCCCCTCTACGAGCAGTACTTC. Its translation is CASSPRSGPLYEQYF.

The chain employs TRBV6-6 and TRBJ1-1, with D unclear. Germline V lookup: CDR1 MNHNY, CDR2 SVGAGI (reference sequence). V shed 3 bases and J shed 0 bases, with 8 bases lying between them. The CDR3 has 14 amino acids. CDR3 nucleotide sequence: TGTGCCAGCAGTTATCACGGAGTGAACACTGAAGCTTTCTTT. Its protein is CASSYHGVNTEAFF.

CDR3 DNA sequence: TGTGCCAGCAGCTTGGACTTCAAGAGCTCCTACGAGCAGTACTTC. As protein: CASSLDFKSSYEQYF. This rearrangement joins TRBV5-5 to TRBJ2-7; the D is unclear. The CDR3 length is 15 residues. The germline V gene encodes CDR1 SGHKS and CDR2 YYEKEE (reference sequence). Trimming stripped 0 bases from V and 0 bases from J, with 10 bases between.

This clone has a handful of counts. The chain recombines TRBV2 with TRBJ2-5, with D perhaps TRBD2 (5 bases). The CDR3 totals 12 residues. CDR1 SNHLY and CDR2 FYNNEI come from the germline V gene. Trimming took off 7 bases at V and 4 bases at J, with 10 bases between the two ends. The CDR3 region is CASKMAGETQYF. In DNA, the CDR3 is TGTGCCAGCAAAATGGCGGGAGAGACCCAGTACTTC. The full variable domain, completed using reference TRBV2 and TRBJ2-5, is EPEVTQTPSHQVTQMGQEVILRCVPISNHLYFYWYRQILGQKVEFLVSFYNNEISEKSEIFDDQFSVERPDGSNFTLKIRSTKLEDSAMYFCASKMAGETQYFGPGTRLLVL.

The rearrangement links TRBV7-2 to TRBJ2-7, with a possible D match to TRBD2 (6 bases). The germline CDR1 and CDR2 sequences are SGHTA and FQGNSA. This CDR3 spans 16 amino acids. The V end was cut by 1 base, the J end by 3 bases, with 16 bases between. The CDR3 loop reads CASSLVSPGSGYEQYF. CDR3 nucleotides: TGTGCCAGCAGCTTAGTTTCCCCCGGGAGTGGCTACGAGCAGTACTTC.

This clone has just a few counts. The V and J genes are TRBV6-6 and TRBJ1-1, with 7 bases aligning to TRBD1. With V trimmed by 5 bases and J by 7 bases, 7 bases remained unmatched. Germline loops: CDR1 MNHNY, CDR2 SVGAGI (reference sequence). The CDR3 has 13 residues. In DNA, the CDR3 is TGTGCCAGCAGTGGGGACAGAGAAGGTGAAGCTTTCTTT. It codes for CASSGDREGEAFF.

This rearrangement joins TRBV7-6 to TRBJ1-4; D not certain. The germline V and J ends were trimmed by 5 bases and 5 bases, with 9 bases remaining between them. The CDR3 has 13 residues. Germline assignment: CDR1 SGHVS and CDR2 FNYEAQ. CDR3 in amino acids: CASSPQANEKLFF. Here the CDR3 DNA reads TGTGCCAGCAGCCCTCAGGCCAATGAAAAACTGTTTTTT.

The rearrangement links TRBV4-3 to TRBJ2-7; 7 positions agree with TRBD1. Germline V gene lookup returns CDR1 LGHNA and CDR2 YSLEER. Losses at the gene ends were 4 bases for V and 2 bases for J; bases not matched to a gene: 8. CDR3 length equals 15 residues. CDR3 region: CASSPEPGQAYEQYF. The DNA of the CDR3 is TGCGCCAGCAGCCCCGAACCCGGACAGGCCTACGAGCAGTACTTC.

The gene calls are TRBV5-1 and TRBJ2-7, with a weak D call TRBD2 (5 bases). Trimming stripped 0 bases from V and 2 bases from J, with 12 bases between. Germline CDR1 is SGHRS and CDR2 is YFSETQ. The length of the CDR3 is 15 residues. The CDR3 nucleotides read TGCGCCAGCAGCTTGGGACTACCATTACCCTACGAGCAGTACTTC. Encoded protein: CASSLGLPLPYEQYF. The variable domain in full, with the rest retrieved from reference TRBV5-1 and TRBJ2-7, is KAGVTQTPRYLIKTRGQQVTLSCSPISGHRSVSWYQQTPGQGLQFLFEYFSETQRNKGNFPGRFSGRQFSNSRSEMNVSTLELGDSALYLCASSLGLPLPYEQYFGPGTRLTVT.

CDR3: CASSPGDPLEGYTF. CDR3 coding DNA: TGTGCCAGCAGCCCGGGAGACCCCTTAGAAGGCTACACCTTC. The chain couples TRBV14 to TRBJ1-2; D remains ambiguous. This CDR3 spans 14 amino acids. Germline loops: CDR1 SGHDN, CDR2 FVKESK. The V and J ends lost 4 bases and 8 bases respectively, with 17 bases between them.

V gene TRBV4-3 combines with J gene TRBJ1-1; D is possibly TRBD1 (6 bases). V was pared by 0 bases and J by 5 bases, with 19 bases between. Per the germline V gene, CDR1 is LGHNA and CDR2 is YSLEER. The CDR3 contains 17 residues. The CDR3 DNA follows: TGCGCCAGCAGCCAAGATGGGGGGGGCTGGGGAGGGACTGAAGCTTTCTTT. The encoded protein is CASSQDGGGWGGTEAFF.